The rows below give T cell receptor beta chains drawn from one sample of a study of CD8+ T cells in alopecia areata. Assay: immunoSEQ multiplex PCR; the TCRdb copy retains only in-frame clones and omits some. Of 200,000 to 250,000 clones listed, about 53% are singletons. Sequenced material: CD4+ T cells sorted from blood, taken at week 0. Receptors originate from a human donor with alopecia areata. The CDR3 runs from the conserved cysteine through the conserved F or W.

V,J,CDR3
TRBV7-9,TRBJ2-4,CASSSLGRDIQYF
TRBV27,TRBJ2-4,CASRHRTKNIQYF
TRBV6-6,TRBJ1-1,CASSSQGNEAFF
TRBV29-1,TRBJ1-1,CSGSVGPETEAFF
TRBV6-5,TRBJ2-7,CASRNRVGTYEQYF
TRBV29-1,TRBJ2-7,CSVGIPVSYEQYF
TRBV29-1,TRBJ2-3,CSSTLSTDTQYF
TRBV4-2,TRBJ2-7,CASSQDFLEQYF
TRBV2,TRBJ1-5,CASSERVRQPQHF
TRBV29-1,TRBJ1-1,CSVELIQNTEAFF
TRBV11-2,TRBJ1-3,CASSFSISGNTIYF
TRBV6-6,TRBJ1-2,CASSSTTGNYGYTF
TRBV14,TRBJ2-1,CASTTMISPNEQFF
TRBV23-1,TRBJ1-5,CASSHRAAYSNQPQHF
TRBV6-5,TRBJ1-5,CASSYRARNQPQHF
TRBV29-1,TRBJ2-1,CSVEVPAGSLEQFF
TRBV29-1,TRBJ2-7,CSADSGTGAGEQYF
TRBV13,TRBJ1-1,CASSLKTEAFF
TRBV30,TRBJ2-1,CALGQGGNEQFF
TRBV30,TRBJ1-1,CASLIPGGTEAFF
TRBV29-1,TRBJ2-3,CSSARGIGTDTQYF
TRBV4-1,TRBJ2-5,CASSQTSGAGGRRETQYF
TRBV14,TRBJ2-3,CASSQLGRGGTDTQYF
TRBV18,TRBJ2-3,CASSPTSGGTSDTQYF
TRBV29-1,TRBJ1-2,CSVDESGGQSYGYTF
TRBV30,TRBJ1-2,CAWSRTGPGDYGYTF
TRBV29-1,TRBJ2-2,CSVSTGPNTGELFF